This T cell receptor (beta chain) was retrieved from a study of regulatory T cells in long-lasting Graves disease. Construction of TCR beta libraries relied on iRepertoire HTBI primers and on Arm-PCR targeting CDR3 regions. TCRdb independently ran MiXCR on the multiplex PCR reads; one entry per CDR3 protein. The table shows 400,000 to 500,000 distinct CDR3 sequences, with roughly a fifth occurring only once. Described time point: persistent/refractory GD, antithyroid drugs over 5 years with positive TRAb. Following extraction of RNA from PBMCs, that RNA was used to make the TCR library. V was clipped by 6 bases and J by 6 bases, with 18 bases between them. Looked up from germline, CDR1 is SEHNR and CDR2 is FQNEAQ (reference sequence). The CDR3 contains 15 residues.

This rearrangement joins TRBV7-9 to TRBJ1-5; D possibly corresponds to TRBD1 (6 bases). The sequenced sample was peripheral blood mononuclear cells (PBMCs), obtained when the disease was refractory, from a patient treated with antithyroid drugs. The sequence was collected from a female donor with Graves disease. Written as DNA, the CDR3 is TGTGCCAGCAGAGATCGGACAGAGGGAGCTCAGCCCCAGCATTTT. Its protein is CASRDRTEGAQPQHF.